This TCR beta chain was sequenced for a study of T cell repertoires in cytomegalovirus infection. About the research overall: Indicated by public TCR beta signatures were CMV infection and matching HLA type. The study, taken as a whole, reports: Predominance within the ex vivo response was attributable to HLA-C-restricted CMV-specific TCR beta clonotypes. CMV carriers with the relevant HLA were identified by cumulative public TCR beta family frequency.

Germline V gene sequence: CDR1 LGHNT, CDR2 FRNRAP. The germline V and J ends were trimmed by 2 bases and 4 bases, with 5 bases remaining between them. This CDR3 has 12 amino acids. In TCRdb, the reads were re-called with MiXCR into one record per CDR3 protein. This sample has about 140,000 distinct CDR3 sequences; about 6% occur once, and the top ten carry 18%. This clonotype was counted many times. What it binds is not known. The sequence was obtained from a human donor in good health (CMV status not recorded). Some clones in this sample may be carry-over from other donors' samples. What was sequenced was PBMCs. The chain combines TRBV12-5 with TRBJ1-1; D unresolved. The CDR3 protein is CASGLSSTEAFF. The CDR3 nucleotides read TGTGCTAGTGGTTTGTCAAGCACTGAAGCTTTCTTT. The full variable domain, in which reference TRBV12-5 and TRBJ1-1 provide the parts outside the CDR3, is DARVTQTPRHKVTEMGQEVTMRCQPILGHNTVFWYRQTMMQGLELLAYFRNRAPLDDSGMPKDRFSAEMPDATLATLKIQPSEPRDSAVYFCASGLSSTEAFFGQGTRLTVV.